This TCR beta chain was captured in a study of monozygotic twins with inflammatory bowel disease (dated by TCRdb to 2018 to 2020). For the wider study: The full study comprised around 28 monozygotic twin pairs: nine German pairs (four IBD-concordant, five IBD-discordant) and 19 IBD-discordant Danish pairs. Each individual had, on average, about 151 000 unique TCRalpha sequences and 181 000 unique TCRbeta sequences available for analysis. The search for disease-associated traits relied mainly on comparing IBD patients with their genetically identical healthy co-twins within discordant pairs.

Reading from cysteine to phenylalanine, the CDR3 counts 15 amino acids. Only the protein is available. Via the germline V gene (reference sequence), CDR1 is SEHNR and CDR2 FQNEAQ. The library came from 5' RACE. For each TCR library, 3,500 to 4,500 ng of total RNA was used. For each sample, cDNA synthesis with SMARTScribe reverse transcriptase was split into eight separate reactions. During cDNA synthesis, unique molecular identifiers containing a 6-nucleotide sample barcode were introduced by template switching. TCRalpha and TCRbeta cDNA was amplified by two nested PCRs of approximately 17 and 9 cycles, with bead purification after each PCR. Before amplification, the cDNA was treated with uracil DNA-glycosylase and purified using the QIAquick PCR purification kit. The second PCR added Illumina TruSeq-compatible adapters along with sample-specific barcodes. TapeStation and Qubit were used to check library quality and concentration, and 5 to 6 ng of each library went into the pool. Pooled libraries were sequenced on an Illumina HiSeq2500 single-index Rapid Run with 2 x 100 bp reads and custom sequencing primers. Per the source publication's procedure: MiGEC version 1.2.6 was used for UMI-based consensus assembly, which corrected PCR and sequencing errors. MiXCR version 2.1.1 was used to carry out V(D)J alignment, clonotype assembly and CDR3 extraction. To normalise gene usage, clonotype sharing and MAIT/NKT TCR abundance, the analysis used the top 1000, 10 000 and 20 000 clonotypes per sample. After downsampling to 27 000 UMIs, diversity was calculated as the inverse Simpson index using the vegan R package. Statistical testing used paired Mann-Whitney U tests on the discordant twin pairs and applied Benjamini-Hochberg correction for multiple testing. TCRdb reprocessed the reads into one record per CDR3 protein sequence, lacking DNA. These V and J calls originate from TCRdb's pipeline instead of the authors' own analysis. This sample's records show 300,000 to 350,000 distinct CDR3 sequences. Of the sample, roughly 2% falls within the top ten clones.

Results the study describes overall, beyond this receptor: IBD patients shared fewer clonotypes with other individuals than healthy twins did, most markedly in patients showing signs of disease activity. The results gave no support for a single strong signal or clonotype linked to IBD. The analysis was unable to tell different T cell subtypes apart. Because patients were on differing immunosuppressive treatments, the repertoires may have picked up extra background noise and inter-individual variability. Repertoire similarity did not differ between concordant and discordant twins, which could be due to limited statistical power. TCRbeta repertoire diversity, by inverse Simpson index, was decreased in IBD patients compared with their healthy co-twins.

Notes on this clonotype: Its antigen has not been determined.

From each donor, a roughly 2.5 ml peripheral blood sample was collected into PAXgene tubes and stored at -80 degrees C. Without T cell sorting, total RNA was isolated from whole blood using the PAXgene blood miRNA kit on an automated QIAcube. Deep TCRalpha and TCRbeta repertoire profiling with unique molecular barcoding was performed on peripheral blood of monozygotic twin pairs concordant or discordant for inflammatory bowel disease. Smoking habits were recorded for all twin pairs, and individuals were classified as current, former or never smokers. The clonotype comes from a human donor with ulcerative colitis or Crohn's disease, or a healthy co-twin of an affected twin (not recorded which). The receptor chain draws on TRBV7-9 and TRBJ1-2. The sequencing input was blood. The CDR3 region has the sequence CASSLAEGPLDGYTF.